This T cell receptor beta chain was sequenced for a study of CD8 T cells in ankylosing spondylitis. The V end lost 6 bases, the J end lost 4 bases, and 16 bases lay between the germline ends. Germline CDR1 and CDR2: MDHEN and SYDVKM. The CDR3 is 14 residues long. This clonotype was counted many times. Antigen specificity is unknown. As the method for making TCR beta libraries, quantitative 5'-RACE with molecular barcodes was used. From the 5' RACE reads, TCRdb called clonotypes with MiXCR, one entry per CDR3 protein. This sample has under 200,000 distinct CDR3 sequences, with around 13% found just once. Study-wide results and caveats: In the blood and synovial fluid of reactive arthritis, some motif variants had been previously reported.

The chain links TRBV28 to TRBJ2-7; the D gene is possibly TRBD2 (6 bases). This sequence originates from a female donor with ankylosing spondylitis or in good health (not recorded which). What was sequenced was blood, either unsorted or a sorted T cell fraction (not recorded which). In DNA form, the CDR3 reads TGTGCCAGCAGAGCGGGCGGGACTCCATACGAGCAGTACTTC. Its translation is CASRAGGTPYEQYF.